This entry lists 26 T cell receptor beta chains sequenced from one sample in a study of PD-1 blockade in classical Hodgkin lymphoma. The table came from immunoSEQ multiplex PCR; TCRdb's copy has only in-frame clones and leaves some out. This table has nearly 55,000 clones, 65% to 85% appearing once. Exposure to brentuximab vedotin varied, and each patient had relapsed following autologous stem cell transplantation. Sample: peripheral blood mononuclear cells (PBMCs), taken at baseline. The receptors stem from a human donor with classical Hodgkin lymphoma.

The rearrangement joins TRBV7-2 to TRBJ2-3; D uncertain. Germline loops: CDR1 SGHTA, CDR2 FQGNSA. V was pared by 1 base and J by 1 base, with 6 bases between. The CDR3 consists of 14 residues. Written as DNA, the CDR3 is TGTGCCAGCAGCTTAGGCCTGGGCACAGATACGCAGTATTTT. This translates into CASSLGLGTDTQYF.

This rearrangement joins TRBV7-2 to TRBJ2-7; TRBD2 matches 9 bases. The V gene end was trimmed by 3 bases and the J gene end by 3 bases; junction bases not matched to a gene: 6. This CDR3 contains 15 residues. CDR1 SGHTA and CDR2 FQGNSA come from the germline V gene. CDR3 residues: CASSLTTSGYYEQYF. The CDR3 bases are TGTGCCAGCAGCTTGACGACTAGCGGATACTACGAGCAGTACTTC.

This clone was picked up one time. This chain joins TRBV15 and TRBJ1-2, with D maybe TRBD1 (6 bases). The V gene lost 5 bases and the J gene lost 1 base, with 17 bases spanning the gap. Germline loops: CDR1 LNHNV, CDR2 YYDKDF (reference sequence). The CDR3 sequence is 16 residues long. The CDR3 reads CATSAMGAENNYGYTF. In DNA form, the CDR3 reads TGTGCCACCAGCGCTATGGGGGCAGAGAATAACTATGGCTACACCTTC.

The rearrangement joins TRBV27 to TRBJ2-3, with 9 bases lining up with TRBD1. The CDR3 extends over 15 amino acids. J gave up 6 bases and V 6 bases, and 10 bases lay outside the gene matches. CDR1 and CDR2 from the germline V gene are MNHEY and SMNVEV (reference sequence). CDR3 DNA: TGTGCCAGCAGACCAGGACAGGGGAAGGTGGATACGCAGTATTTT. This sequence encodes CASRPGQGKVDTQYF.

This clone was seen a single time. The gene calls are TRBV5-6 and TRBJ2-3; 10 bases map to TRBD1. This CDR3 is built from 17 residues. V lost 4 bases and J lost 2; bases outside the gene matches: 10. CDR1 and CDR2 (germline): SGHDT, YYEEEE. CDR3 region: CASSVLRGQGNTDTQYF. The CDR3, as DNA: TGTGCCAGCAGCGTCCTTCGGGGACAGGGGAACACAGATACGCAGTATTTT.

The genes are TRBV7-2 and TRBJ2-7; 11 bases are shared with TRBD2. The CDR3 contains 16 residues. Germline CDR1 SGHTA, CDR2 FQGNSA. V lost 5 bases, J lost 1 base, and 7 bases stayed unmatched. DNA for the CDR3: TGTGCCAGCAGCCCGGGGACTAGCGGACCGTCCTACGAGCAGTACGTC. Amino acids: CASSPGTSGPSYEQYV.

CDR3 DNA: TGTGCCAGCAGTGAGTTAGCGCGACACACCGGGGAGCTGTTTTTT. Translating it yields CASSELARHTGELFF. J is TRBJ2-2 and V is TRBV6-1, with D tentatively TRBD2 (5 bases). V lost 3 bases to trimming and J lost 3 bases, with 11 bases between them. The CDR3 spans 15 residues. Germline CDR1 MNHNS, CDR2 SASEGT.

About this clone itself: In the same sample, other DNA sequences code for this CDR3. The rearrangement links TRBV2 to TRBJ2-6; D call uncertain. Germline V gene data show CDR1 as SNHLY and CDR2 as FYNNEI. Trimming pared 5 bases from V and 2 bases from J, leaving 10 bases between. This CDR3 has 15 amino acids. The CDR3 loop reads CASSRLRAGANVLTF. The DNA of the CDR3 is TGTGCCAGCAGTCGCCTCCGGGCTGGGGCCAACGTCCTGACTTTC.

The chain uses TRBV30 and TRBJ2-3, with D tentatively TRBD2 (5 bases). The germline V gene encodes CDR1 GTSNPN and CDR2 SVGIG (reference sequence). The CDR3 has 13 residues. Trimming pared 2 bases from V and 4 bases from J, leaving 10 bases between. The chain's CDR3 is CAWSSSSADTQYF. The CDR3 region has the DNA TGTGCCTGGAGTTCGAGTAGCGCAGATACGCAGTATTTT.

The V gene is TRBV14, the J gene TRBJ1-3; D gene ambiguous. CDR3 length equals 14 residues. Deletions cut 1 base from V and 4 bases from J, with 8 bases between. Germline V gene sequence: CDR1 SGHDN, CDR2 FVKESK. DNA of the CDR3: TGTGCCAGCAGCCAAGGGACCGGCGGAAACACCATATATTTT. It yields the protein CASSQGTGGNTIYF.

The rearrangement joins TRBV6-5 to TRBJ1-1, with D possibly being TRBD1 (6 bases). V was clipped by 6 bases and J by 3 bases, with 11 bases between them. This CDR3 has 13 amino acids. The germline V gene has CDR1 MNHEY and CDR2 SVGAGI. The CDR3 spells CASRIYRDTEAFF. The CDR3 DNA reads TGTGCCAGCAGGATCTACAGGGACACTGAAGCTTTCTTT.

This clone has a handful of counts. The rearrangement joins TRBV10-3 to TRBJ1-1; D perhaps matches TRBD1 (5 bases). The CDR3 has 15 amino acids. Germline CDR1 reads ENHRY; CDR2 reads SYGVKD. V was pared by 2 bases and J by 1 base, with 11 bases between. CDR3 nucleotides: TGTGCCATCAGTGAGCGAGGGGCGGAGAACACTGAAGCTTTCTTT. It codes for CAISERGAENTEAFF.

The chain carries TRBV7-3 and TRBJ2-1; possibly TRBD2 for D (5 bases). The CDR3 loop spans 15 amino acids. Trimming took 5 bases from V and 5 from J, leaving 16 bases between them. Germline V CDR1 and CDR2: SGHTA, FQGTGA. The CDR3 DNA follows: TGTGCCAGCAGCCCCGGGATTAACTCGGACAATGAGCAGTTCTTC. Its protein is CASSPGINSDNEQFF. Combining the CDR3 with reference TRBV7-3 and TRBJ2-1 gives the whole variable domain GAGVSQTPSNKVTEKGKYVELRCDPISGHTALYWYRQSLGQGPEFLIYFQGTGAADDSGLPNDRFFAVRPEGSVSTLKIQRTERGDSAVYLCASSPGINSDNEQFFGPGTRLTVL.

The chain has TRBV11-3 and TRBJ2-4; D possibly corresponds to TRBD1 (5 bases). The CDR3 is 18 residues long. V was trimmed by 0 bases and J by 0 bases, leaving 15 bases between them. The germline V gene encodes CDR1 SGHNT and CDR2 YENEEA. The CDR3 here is CASSLDQGGSQAKNIQYF. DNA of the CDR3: TGTGCCAGCAGCTTAGATCAGGGTGGTTCCCAAGCCAAAAACATTCAGTACTTC.

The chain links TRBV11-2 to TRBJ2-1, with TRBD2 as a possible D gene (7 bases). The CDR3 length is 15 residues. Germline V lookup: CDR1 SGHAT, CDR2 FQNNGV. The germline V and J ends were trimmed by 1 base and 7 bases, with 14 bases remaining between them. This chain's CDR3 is CASSLVGGGGNEQFF. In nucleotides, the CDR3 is TGTGCCAGCAGCTTAGTAGGGGGAGGGGGGAATGAGCAGTTCTTC. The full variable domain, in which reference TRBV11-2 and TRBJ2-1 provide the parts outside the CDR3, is EAGVAQSPRYKIIEKRQSVAFWCNPISGHATLYWYQQILGQGPKLLIQFQNNGVVDDSQLPKDRFSAERLKGVDSTLKIQPAKLEDSAVYLCASSLVGGGGNEQFFGPGTRLTVL.

In DNA form, the CDR3 reads TGTGCCAGCAGCTTTGGCGGGACCCCGCGGAGAGAGACCCAGTACTTC. Its translation is CASSFGGTPRRETQYF. V is TRBV7-2 and J is TRBJ2-5; D may be TRBD2 (6 bases). V was cut by 3 bases and J by 4 bases, with 18 bases left in between. Per germline, CDR1 SGHTA and CDR2 FQGNSA. The CDR3 is 16 amino acids.

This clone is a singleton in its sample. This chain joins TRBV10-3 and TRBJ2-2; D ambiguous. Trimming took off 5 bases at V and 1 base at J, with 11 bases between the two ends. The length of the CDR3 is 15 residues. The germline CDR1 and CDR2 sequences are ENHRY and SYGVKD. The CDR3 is CAISHASWNTGELFF. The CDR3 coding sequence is TGTGCCATCAGTCACGCCAGTTGGAACACCGGGGAGCTGTTTTTT.

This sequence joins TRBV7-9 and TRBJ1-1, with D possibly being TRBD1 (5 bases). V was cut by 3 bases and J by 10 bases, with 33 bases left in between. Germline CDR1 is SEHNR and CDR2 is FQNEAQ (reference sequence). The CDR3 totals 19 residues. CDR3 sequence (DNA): TGTGCCAGCAGCTTTAATCCCCTCTGGGGCCCCGGACGGCGGGCCGGAGCTTTCTTT. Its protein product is CASSFNPLWGPGRRAGAFF.

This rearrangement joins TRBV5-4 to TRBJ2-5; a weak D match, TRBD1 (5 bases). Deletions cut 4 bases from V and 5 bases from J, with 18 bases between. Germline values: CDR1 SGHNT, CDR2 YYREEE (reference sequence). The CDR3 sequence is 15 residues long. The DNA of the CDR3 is TGTGCCAGCAGCCTGGAAAGGGGCGCGAGGGAGACCCAGTACTTC. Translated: CASSLERGARETQYF.

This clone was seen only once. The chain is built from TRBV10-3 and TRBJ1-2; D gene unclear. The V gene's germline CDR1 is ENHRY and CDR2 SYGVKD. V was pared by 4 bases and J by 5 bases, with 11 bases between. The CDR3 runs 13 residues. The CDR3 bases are TGTGCCATCAGTGCAGACGAGAAATATGGCTACACCTTC. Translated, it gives CAISADEKYGYTF.

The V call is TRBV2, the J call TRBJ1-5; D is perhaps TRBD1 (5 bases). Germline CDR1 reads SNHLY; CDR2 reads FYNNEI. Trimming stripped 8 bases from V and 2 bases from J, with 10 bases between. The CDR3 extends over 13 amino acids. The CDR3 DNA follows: TGTGCCAGCGCACAGGTGGGCAATCAGCCCCAGCATTTT. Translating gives CASAQVGNQPQHF.

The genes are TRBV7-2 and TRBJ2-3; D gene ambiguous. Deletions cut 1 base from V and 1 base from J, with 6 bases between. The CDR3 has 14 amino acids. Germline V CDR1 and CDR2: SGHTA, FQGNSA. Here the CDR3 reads CASSLVYRTDTQYF. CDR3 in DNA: TGTGCCAGCAGCTTAGTGTACCGCACAGATACGCAGTATTTT.

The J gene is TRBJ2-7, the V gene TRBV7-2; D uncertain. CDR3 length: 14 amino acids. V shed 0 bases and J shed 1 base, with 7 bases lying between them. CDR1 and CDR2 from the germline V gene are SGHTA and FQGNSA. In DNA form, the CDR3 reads TGTGCCAGCAGCTTAGCGTGGGATTCCTACGAGCAGTACTTC. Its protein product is CASSLAWDSYEQYF. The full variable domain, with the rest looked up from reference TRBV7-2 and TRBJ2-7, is GAGVSQSPSNKVTEKGKDVELRCDPISGHTALYWYRQSLGQGLEFLIYFQGNSAPDKSGLPSDRFSAERTGGSVSTLTIQRTQQEDSAVYLCASSLAWDSYEQYFGPGTRLTVT.

The CDR3 protein is CASSVDVTDTQYF. CDR3 coding DNA: TGTGCCAGCAGCGTAGACGTCACAGATACGCAGTATTTT. The rearrangement links TRBV9 to TRBJ2-3; D unclear. The CDR3 contains 13 residues. Germline V gene sequence: CDR1 SGDLS, CDR2 YYNGEE. The V and J ends lost 0 bases and 2 bases respectively, with 4 bases between them.

CDR3 sequence reads: CASSYSTGFGNTIYF. Here the CDR3 DNA reads TGTGCCAGCAGTTACTCGACGGGTTTTGGAAACACCATATATTTT. The chain uses TRBV6-6 and TRBJ1-3, with D unclear. CDR1 is MNHNY, CDR2 SVGAGI, per germline (reference sequence). V gave up 0 bases and J gave up 3 bases, with 9 bases separating them. The CDR3 sequence is 15 residues long.

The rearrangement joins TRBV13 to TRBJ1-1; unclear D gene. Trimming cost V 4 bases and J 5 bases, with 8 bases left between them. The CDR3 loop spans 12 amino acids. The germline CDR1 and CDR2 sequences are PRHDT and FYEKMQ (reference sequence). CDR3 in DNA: TGTGCCAGCAGCTCCCTGGGGACTGAAGCTTTCTTT. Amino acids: CASSSLGTEAFF.